The 10 T cell receptor beta chains in this list originate from one sample, sequenced in a study of long-term antiretroviral therapy in people with HIV. Version v3.0 of the immunoSEQ assay was performed at survey level. Sequencing used immunoSEQ multiplex PCR; TCRdb keeps in-frame clones, though not all of them. Of over 15,000 clones listed, more than 80% were seen once; the top ten hold 8.5% to 9.5%. The specimen comprised unsorted PBMCs, sampled 0.3 years after starting antiretroviral therapy. These receptors all come from a man younger than 30 with HIV.

The chain combines TRBV27 with TRBJ2-3; 7 bases fit TRBD2. CDR3 length equals 16 residues. CDR1 is MNHEY, CDR2 SMNVEV, per germline (reference sequence). Losses at the gene ends were 3 bases for V and 1 base for J; bases not matched to a gene: 7. The CDR3 DNA follows: TGTGCCAGCAGTTTTAAGGCGGGGGTAGGCACAGATACGCAGTATTTT. Translated, it gives CASSFKAGVGTDTQYF.

This clone was observed a single time. The chain couples TRBV27 to TRBJ1-6; D is possibly TRBD1 (5 bases). Germline assignment: CDR1 MNHEY and CDR2 SMNVEV (reference sequence). This CDR3 has 17 amino acids. Trimming pared 3 bases from V and 5 bases from J, leaving 17 bases between. CDR3 amino acids: CASSFGRGAMDNSPLHF. CDR3 sequence (DNA): TGTGCCAGCAGTTTTGGAAGGGGAGCTATGGATAATTCACCCCTCCACTTT.

The rearrangement joins TRBV5-1 to TRBJ1-1; a possible D gene is TRBD1 (6 bases). The CDR3 runs 14 residues. Trimming took 2 bases from V and 3 from J, leaving 11 bases between them. CDR1 SGHRS and CDR2 YFSETQ come from the germline V gene. The CDR3 loop is CASSFGGWDTEAFF. Here the CDR3 DNA reads TGCGCCAGCAGCTTCGGGGGCTGGGACACTGAAGCTTTCTTT.

The rearrangement uses TRBV28 and TRBJ1-4, with unresolved D. V lost 4 bases to trimming and J lost 0 bases, with 9 bases between them. The CDR3 sequence is 15 residues long. The V gene's germline CDR1 is MDHEN and CDR2 SYDVKM. CDR3 nucleotides: TGTGCCAGCAGTTCACGGCTGTCAACTAATGAAAAACTGTTTTTT. It encodes CASSSRLSTNEKLFF.

This chain connects TRBV20-1 to TRBJ2-3; D unclear. V lost 3 bases, J lost 4 bases, and 5 bases lay in between. The CDR3 length is 11 residues. The germline V gene encodes CDR1 DFQATT and CDR2 SNEGSKA (reference sequence). CDR3 sequence: CSASESDTQYF. CDR3 sequence (DNA): TGCAGTGCTAGCGAGTCAGATACGCAGTATTTT.

The CDR3 loop is CASSFVRNTEAFF. For the CDR3, the DNA is TGTGCCAGCAGCTTTGTCAGGAACACTGAAGCTTTCTTT. This sequence joins TRBV13 and TRBJ1-1, with D unclear. The CDR3 has 13 amino acids. Per the germline V gene, CDR1 is PRHDT and CDR2 is FYEKMQ (reference sequence). V lost 3 bases to trimming and J lost 1 base, with 6 bases between them.

This clone was found once. The genes are TRBV6-1 and TRBJ1-2; D gene unclear. V lost 2 bases and J 6 bases, leaving 10 bases between the germline ends. The CDR3 loop spans 13 amino acids. CDR1 is MNHNS and CDR2 is SASEGT in the germline V gene. The CDR3 DNA sequence: TGTGCCAGCAGTGAAAGGGAGTCGGATGGCTACACCTTC. Translating it yields CASSERESDGYTF.

The rearrangement joins TRBV7-9 to TRBJ2-5; 9 nucleotides agree with TRBD1. From germline, CDR1 is SEHNR and CDR2 FQNEAQ (reference sequence). V dropped 6 bases and J dropped 5; count of bases not matched to a gene: 7. The CDR3 runs 14 residues. The CDR3 DNA follows: TGTGCCAGCAGGGGGACAGGGTTGGGGGAGACCCAGTACTTC. Translating it yields CASRGTGLGETQYF.

The chain carries TRBV11-1 and TRBJ2-5; D call uncertain. Germline CDR1 is SGHAT and CDR2 is FQDESV (reference sequence). V was shortened by 1 base and J by 5 bases, with 2 bases between the two germline ends. The CDR3 loop spans 11 amino acids. The chain's CDR3 is CASSLGETQYF. The CDR3 coding sequence is TGTGCCAGCAGCTTAGGGGAGACCCAGTACTTC.

This chain connects TRBV18 to TRBJ1-1; tentatively, D is TRBD1 (5 bases). CDR3 length equals 16 residues. V dropped 1 base and J dropped 1 base, with 13 bases sitting between them. CDR1 KGHSH and CDR2 LQKENI come from the germline V gene. The CDR3 region is CASSPLQDTQNTEAFF. The CDR3 bases are TGTGCCAGCTCACCACTCCAGGACACGCAGAACACTGAAGCTTTCTTT.